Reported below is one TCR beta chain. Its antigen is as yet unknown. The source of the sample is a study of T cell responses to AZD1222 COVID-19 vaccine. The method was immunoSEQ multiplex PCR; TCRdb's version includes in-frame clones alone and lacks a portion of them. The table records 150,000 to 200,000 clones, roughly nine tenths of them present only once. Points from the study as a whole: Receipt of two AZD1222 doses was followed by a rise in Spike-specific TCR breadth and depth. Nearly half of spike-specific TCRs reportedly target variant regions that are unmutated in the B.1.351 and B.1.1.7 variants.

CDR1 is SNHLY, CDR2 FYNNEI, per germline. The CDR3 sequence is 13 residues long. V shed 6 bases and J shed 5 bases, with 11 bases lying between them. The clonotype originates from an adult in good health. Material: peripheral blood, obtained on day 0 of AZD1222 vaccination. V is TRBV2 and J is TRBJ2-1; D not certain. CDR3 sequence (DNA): TGTGCCAGCAGGCGTCCGGGTAACAATGAGCAGTTCTTC. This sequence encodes CASRRPGNNEQFF. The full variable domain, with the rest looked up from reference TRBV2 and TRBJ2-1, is EPEVTQTPSHQVTQMGQEVILRCVPISNHLYFYWYRQILGQKVEFLVSFYNNEISEKSEIFDDQFSVERPDGSNFTLKIRSTKLEDSAMYFCASRRPGNNEQFFGPGTRLTVL.